These 10 T cell receptor beta chains share one sample of origin, sequenced in a study of shared clonotypes between healthy human individuals. Sequencing used immunoSEQ multiplex PCR; TCRdb keeps in-frame clones, though not all of them. This table has 2,500,000 or so clones, more than 90% appearing once. Source material: naive CD4+ T cells sorted from blood. Subset indicated: CD45RA+ positively selected. The receptors were sampled from a man younger than 35 in good health.

This chain links TRBV7-2 with TRBJ2-7, with TRBD1 matching over 11 bases. CDR1 SGHTA and CDR2 FQGNSA come from the germline V gene. Trimming cost V 5 bases and J 0 bases; bases outside gene matches: 6. This CDR3 contains 16 residues. The DNA for the CDR3 is TGTGCCAGCAGCGTCCTGGGGACAGGGGGCTCCTACGAGCAGTACTTC. Its protein is CASSVLGTGGSYEQYF. The full variable domain, with the rest looked up from reference TRBV7-2 and TRBJ2-7, is GAGVSQSPSNKVTEKGKDVELRCDPISGHTALYWYRQSLGQGLEFLIYFQGNSAPDKSGLPSDRFSAERTGGSVSTLTIQRTQQEDSAVYLCASSVLGTGGSYEQYFGPGTRLTVT.

The chain has TRBV6-5 and TRBJ1-2; D is ambiguous. Per the germline V gene, CDR1 is MNHEY and CDR2 is SVGAGI. This CDR3 has 14 amino acids. V lost 0 bases and J 4 bases, leaving 9 bases between the germline ends. CDR3 bases: TGTGCCAGCAGTTACTCGCACGGCGGCTATGGCTACACCTTC. Translating it yields CASSYSHGGYGYTF.

The chain couples TRBV15 to TRBJ1-1, with D tentatively TRBD1 (6 bases). This CDR3 comprises 14 residues. V lost 4 bases and J 4 bases, leaving 13 bases between the germline ends. Germline assignment: CDR1 LNHNV and CDR2 YYDKDF (reference sequence). CDR3 protein: CATSTGQKGTEAFF. As DNA, the CDR3 is TGTGCCACCAGCACCGGACAGAAAGGCACTGAAGCTTTCTTT.

The rearrangement uses TRBV5-1 and TRBJ2-5; 14 nucleotides agree with TRBD2. Germline V gene sequence: CDR1 SGHRS, CDR2 YFSETQ. The CDR3 totals 18 residues. V was pared by 2 bases and J by 2 bases, with 8 bases of the junction left unmatched. This CDR3 reads CASSFSGTSGSGQETQYF. Here the CDR3 DNA reads TGCGCCAGCAGCTTCTCCGGGACTAGCGGGAGTGGGCAAGAGACCCAGTACTTC. Combining the CDR3 with reference TRBV5-1 and TRBJ2-5 gives the whole variable domain KAGVTQTPRYLIKTRGQQVTLSCSPISGHRSVSWYQQTPGQGLQFLFEYFSETQRNKGNFPGRFSGRQFSNSRSEMNVSTLELGDSALYLCASSFSGTSGSGQETQYFGPGTRLLVL.

Notes on this clone: The sample has other DNA sequences that encode this CDR3 too. The V call is TRBV7-9, the J call TRBJ2-3; no clear D gene. Germline V gene data show CDR1 as SEHNR and CDR2 as FQNEAQ (reference sequence). This CDR3 is 15 amino acids long. Trimming removed 1 base at V and 0 bases at J, with 8 bases between. The CDR3: CASSLVGASTDTQYF. CDR3 DNA sequence: TGTGCCAGCAGCTTAGTGGGCGCTAGCACAGATACGCAGTATTTT.

The chain uses TRBV13 and TRBJ2-1, with 14 bases that match TRBD2. This CDR3 comprises 17 residues. The V and J ends lost 1 base and 8 bases, in that order; junction bases with no gene match: 7. CDR1 is PRHDT, CDR2 FYEKMQ, per germline (reference sequence). DNA for the CDR3: TGTGCCAGCAGCTTAGACTGGGGGACTAGCGGGAGTCATGAGCAGTTCTTC. This codes for CASSLDWGTSGSHEQFF.

Of note for this clone: Other DNA sequences in this specimen translate into the identical CDR3. The chain recombines TRBV5-4 with TRBJ2-3; D is unresolved. CDR3 length equals 13 residues. Per the germline V gene, CDR1 is SGHNT and CDR2 is YYREEE (reference sequence). V was clipped by 1 base and J by 3 bases, with 6 bases between them. The CDR3 loop reads CASSLRETDTQYF. The CDR3 nucleotides are TGTGCCAGCAGCTTGAGAGAAACAGATACGCAGTATTTT.

The chain joins TRBV5-6 to TRBJ2-7, with 7 bases fitting TRBD2. The germline gives CDR1 SGHDT, CDR2 YYEEEE. V dropped 3 bases and J dropped 2; count of bases not matched to a gene: 11. The CDR3 is 16 amino acids. The CDR3 here is CASSYFDRGVTYEQYF. The DNA for the CDR3 is TGTGCCAGCAGCTATTTTGACCGGGGGGTTACCTACGAGCAGTACTTC.

CDR3 amino acids: CASSFTSGRLETQYF. CDR3 coding DNA: TGTGCCAGCAGCTTTACTAGCGGGAGACTGGAGACCCAGTACTTC. V and J are TRBV5-6 and TRBJ2-5; 11 bases map to TRBD2. The CDR3 runs to 15 residues. V trimming: 2 bases; J trimming: 5 bases; junction bases outside the gene matches: 5. Germline V gives CDR1 SGHDT, CDR2 YYEEEE.

This chain uses TRBV4-3 with TRBJ2-4, with D possibly being TRBD2 (6 bases). Germline CDR1 reads LGHNA; CDR2 reads YSLEER. Trimming stripped 4 bases from V and 8 bases from J, with 21 bases between. This CDR3 is 16 amino acids long. CDR3 coding DNA: TGCGCCAGCAGCCGGCGGGCTGGCGGGAATGGGGACATTCAGTACTTC. As protein: CASSRRAGGNGDIQYF.